This T cell receptor (beta chain) was recorded in a study of OX40 agonist ivuxolimab in advanced cancers. Regarding the complete study: Ivuxolimab was a fully human IgG2 agonistic monoclonal antibody targeting the costimulatory receptor OX40 (CD134). Intravenous ivuxolimab was administered to patients every 2 weeks at six dose levels: 0.01, 0.1, 0.3, 1.5, 3 and 10 mg/kg. Of the approximately 54 patients in dose escalation, around 20 had hepatocellular carcinoma, around 15 had melanoma, 9 had renal cell carcinoma and 9 had head and neck cancer. A male proportion of 82.7% and a mean age of approximately 62 years, ranging from roughly 23 to 79, were recorded for the dose-escalation cohort. Patients were allowed to have had prior anti-PD-1, anti-PD-L1 or anti-CTLA-4 therapy, and approximately 40% of the dose-escalation patients had previously received checkpoint inhibitors. Three dose-escalation patients achieved partial responses, one with hepatocellular carcinoma and two with cutaneous melanoma. Peripheral TCRbeta sequencing aimed to test whether ivuxolimab altered TCR sequence diversity and caused clonal T-cell expansion. The monotherapy dose-escalation portion (N ≈ 57 patients) of the phase I ivuxolimab trial is reported in the paper. The study at large found these results: On average, CD8+ T cells showed more expanded clones than CD4+ T cells after ivuxolimab. Low levels of normalized T-cell clonal expansion were also shown by some nonresponding patients. In the 0.1-3.0 mg/kg groups, partial responders had among the lowest normalized peripheral clonal expansion, particularly in CD8+ T cells. At doses of 0.1 to 3.0 mg/kg, clonal expansion of both CD4+ and CD8+ blood T cells was observed from baseline to week 6. Antigen specificity was not determined for the clonally expanded peripheral T cells.

The trial excluded patients who had a history of autoimmune disease or who were on systemic immunosuppression. Peripheral blood for TCR sequencing was drawn from every dose cohort at baseline, at cycle 4 day 1 and at cycle 7 day 1. The samples were taken from a phase I, first-in-human, multicenter, open-label dose-escalation trial of ivuxolimab. Adults with locally advanced or metastatic melanoma, renal cell, hepatocellular, or head and neck squamous cell carcinoma were enrolled in the trial. Before TCR sequencing, CD4+ T cells and CD8+ T cells were sorted from peripheral blood as separate populations. The CDR3 goes from the cysteine to the phenylalanine over 15 residues. Here the CDR3 DNA is all that survives: 45 bases in frame from base 1. Sequences LGHNA (CDR1) and YSLEER (CDR2) are obtained from the germline V gene. V ends up 2 bases short and J 5 bases short, with an unmatched junction base count of 4.

To sequence the TCRbeta CDR3 region, genomic DNA was isolated from the sorted cells. The immunoSEQ Assay was used to sequence the TCRbeta CDR3 regions. TCRdb limited this immuneACCESS table to in-frame rearrangements with V and J called. A share of clones is missing; checked studies link under half to unresolved V genes, and the rest is unexplained. The sample yields 70,000 to 95,000 clones; about 86% were counted once. The ten largest clones represent around 1.8% of the sample. Points on this clone: Its binding antigen is unknown. Within one base of it there is no much larger clone, and no base qualities were kept.

The rearranged segments are TRBV4-3 and TRBJ2-7; 12 junctional bases match TRBD2. Here the sequenced sample was CD4+ or CD8+ T cells sorted from blood, taken in a trial of the OX40 agonist ivuxolimab. This receptor was identified in an adult with an advanced solid tumor such as melanoma, head and neck, liver or kidney cancer. The CDR3 protein is CASSQMTSGGNEQYF. The sequenced DNA: TGCGCCAGCAGCCAAATGACTAGCGGGGGAAACGAGCAGTACTTC.